The rows below give T cell receptor beta chains drawn from one sample of a study of T cells in Graves' hyperthyroidism and ophthalmopathy. TCRdb processed the multiplex PCR reads anew with MiXCR; each CDR3 protein has one entry. There are hundreds of thousands of distinct CDR3 sequences in the sample; more than 12% occur only once, and approximately 13% lies in the top ten. Source material: blood. Receptors originate from a woman between 45 and 65 years old with Graves' ophthalmopathy. Both conserved end residues are part of each CDR3. Each record gives: clone size, V gene, J gene, D gene, CDR3 protein, CDR3 DNA. A D gene is named only where the DNA matches it firmly. The size entry gives once, few or many counts, or a class when the clone is expanded.

>few|TRBV3-1|TRBJ2-2|-
CASSPDSLVAGELFF
TGTGCCAGCAGCCCAGACTCCTTGGTTGCCGGGGAGCTGTTTTTT
>few|TRBV5-1|TRBJ2-7|-
CASSSLGLYEQYF
TGCGCCAGCAGCTCCCTGGGACTTTACGAGCAGTACTTC
>many|TRBV7-8|TRBJ1-2|-
CASSLATAREAGYTF
TGTGCCAGCAGCTTAGCAACCGCCAGGGAAGCTGGCTACACCTTC
>few|TRBV27|TRBJ2-2|TRBD2
CASSLSGIWTGELFF
TGTGCCAGCAGTCTTAGCGGGATTTGGACCGGGGAGCTGTTTTTT
>many|TRBV11-2|TRBJ2-5|-
CASSFASRETQYF
TGTGCCAGCAGCTTTGCTAGTAGGGAGACCCAGTACTTC
>many|TRBV3-1|TRBJ2-5|TRBD2
CASSQVTSGIQETQYF
TGTGCCAGCAGCCAAGTTACTAGCGGGATCCAAGAGACCCAGTACTTC
>few|TRBV27|TRBJ2-3|-
CASSWDTKPDTQYF
TGTGCCAGCAGTTGGGACACAAAACCAGATACGCAGTATTTT
>many|TRBV28|TRBJ2-1|-
CASSLRQNNEQFF
TGTGCCAGCAGTTTAAGGCAAAACAATGAGCAGTTCTTC
>many|TRBV6-2/TRBV6-3|TRBJ2-1|-
CASSPGGQFTYNEQFF
TGTGCCAGCAGCCCGGGCGGACAATTTACCTACAATGAGCAGTTCTTC
>many|TRBV28|TRBJ1-4|TRBD1
CASSLGTQGVVEKLFF
TGTGCCAGCAGTTTGGGGACACAGGGGGTGGTGGAAAAACTGTTTTTT
>few|TRBV9|TRBJ2-7|-
CASSVAGTTSYEQYF
TGTGCCAGCAGCGTAGCAGGGACAACCTCCTACGAGCAGTACTTC